Presented here are 11 T cell receptor beta chains from one specimen sequenced in a study of blood T cells in healthy people across ages. Next came a second PCR, run for about 7 to 12 cycles, which used a sample-barcoded 5' primer along with a J-beta primer mix. In TCRdb, the 5' RACE reads were re-called with MiXCR into one record per CDR3 protein. This table has hundreds of thousands of distinct CDR3 sequences, about 53% appearing once. The sample consisted of blood. Receptors originate from a man aged 55 to 69 in good health.

The chain links TRBV4-2 to TRBJ2-3; D unclear. V shed 0 bases and J shed 9 bases, with 13 bases lying between them. The germline CDR1 and CDR2 sequences are LGHNA and YNFKEQ. The CDR3 consists of 14 residues. The DNA of the CDR3 is TGTGCCAGCAGCCAAGAAGCCGGCAGTACCACGCAGTATTTT. Amino acid sequence: CASSQEAGSTTQYF.

A few counts support this clonotype. The chain couples TRBV5-5 to TRBJ1-5; 7 bases map to TRBD1. This CDR3 is 16 amino acids long. The V segment lost 3 bases and the J segment 1 base; nucleotides outside the gene matches: 7. CDR1 is SGHKS, CDR2 YYEKEE, per germline (reference sequence). CDR3 sequence (DNA): TGTGCCAGCAGCTCATCTCAGGGGGTCAGCAATCAGCCCCAGCATTTT. This gives the protein CASSSSQGVSNQPQHF.

The chain links TRBV7-2 to TRBJ2-7; 7 nucleotides align to TRBD2. The junction had 6 bases not matched to a gene; V was cut back by 7 bases and J by 0 bases. Germline loops: CDR1 SGHTA, CDR2 FQGNSA. CDR3 length equals 14 residues. The DNA of the CDR3 is TGTGCCAGCATGGAGCGGGGTTTCTCCTACGAGCAGTACTTC. It translates to CASMERGFSYEQYF.

This clonotype has only a few counts. The chain carries TRBV10-3 and TRBJ1-2, with 7 bases aligning to TRBD1. This CDR3 spans 13 amino acids. J gave up 3 bases and V 6 bases, and 4 bases lay outside the gene matches. Germline V gene sequence: CDR1 ENHRY, CDR2 SYGVKD. The CDR3: CAISPGGDYGYTF. The CDR3 bases are TGTGCCATCAGCCCAGGGGGGGACTATGGCTACACCTTC.

This chain connects TRBV5-1 to TRBJ2-3; D perhaps matches TRBD2 (5 bases). Trimming took 4 bases from V and 0 from J, leaving 15 bases between them. This CDR3 is 16 amino acids long. Germline V gene lookup returns CDR1 SGHRS and CDR2 YFSETQ. DNA of the CDR3: TGCGCCAGCAGCCAAGAACAGCGGTCTAGCACAGATACGCAGTATTTT. This translates into CASSQEQRSSTDTQYF.

The rearrangement joins TRBV28 to TRBJ2-3; perhaps TRBD2 as D (6 bases). The CDR3 extends over 11 amino acids. CDR1 is MDHEN, CDR2 SYDVKM, per germline. V was cut by 8 bases and J by 7 bases, with 10 bases left in between. The CDR3: CASAEGHTQYF. CDR3 nucleotide sequence: TGTGCCAGCGCGGAGGGCCATACGCAGTATTTT.

This clonotype was counted once. J is TRBJ2-3 and V is TRBV7-2; 7 bases fit TRBD1. This CDR3 spans 16 amino acids. Trimming took 1 base from V and 2 from J; bases not matched to a gene: 6. Germline values: CDR1 SGHTA, CDR2 FQGNSA. Here the CDR3 DNA reads TGTGCCAGCAGCTTAGTAGGGGGACAGTCCACAGATACGCAGTATTTT. Encoded protein: CASSLVGGQSTDTQYF.

The V call is TRBV7-2, the J call TRBJ1-2, with D unclear. CDR1 is SGHTA, CDR2 FQGNSA, per germline. The CDR3 is made up of 12 amino acids. Trimming left V 4 bases short and J 7 bases short, with 10 bases between. CDR3 DNA: TGTGCCAGCAGCTCTTACGTGGGTGGCTACACCTTC. This codes for CASSSYVGGYTF.

This clonotype was detected only a few times. The chain is built from TRBV2 and TRBJ2-5, with D perhaps TRBD1 or TRBD2 (5 bases each). This CDR3 is 14 amino acids long. The germline V and J ends were trimmed by 3 bases and 5 bases, with 13 bases remaining between them. Germline values: CDR1 SNHLY, CDR2 FYNNEI. The CDR3 DNA reads TGTGCCAGCAGTGATGAGAGGGGCTGGGAGACCCAGTACTTC. Its translation: CASSDERGWETQYF.

This clonotype was detected once. The CDR3 nucleotides are TGTGCCAGCAGGACCACAGGGCTTTCAGAGACCCAGTACTTC. Protein sequence: CASRTTGLSETQYF. The V gene is TRBV12-3 or TRBV12-4, the J gene TRBJ2-5; tentative D call: TRBD1 (6 bases). CDR3 size: 14 residues. With 6 bases removed from V and 4 bases from J, the gap between germline ends came to 15 bases.

The V gene is TRBV7-9, the J gene TRBJ2-1; tentative D call: TRBD2 (5 bases). The CDR3 has 13 residues. Between the trimmed V and J ends, which lost 2 bases and 8 bases, there was a span of 10 bases. CDR1 is SEHNR, CDR2 FQNEAQ, per germline (reference sequence). The CDR3 sequence is CASSLPGNHEQFF. The CDR3, as DNA: TGTGCCAGCAGCTTACCCGGGAATCATGAGCAGTTCTTC.